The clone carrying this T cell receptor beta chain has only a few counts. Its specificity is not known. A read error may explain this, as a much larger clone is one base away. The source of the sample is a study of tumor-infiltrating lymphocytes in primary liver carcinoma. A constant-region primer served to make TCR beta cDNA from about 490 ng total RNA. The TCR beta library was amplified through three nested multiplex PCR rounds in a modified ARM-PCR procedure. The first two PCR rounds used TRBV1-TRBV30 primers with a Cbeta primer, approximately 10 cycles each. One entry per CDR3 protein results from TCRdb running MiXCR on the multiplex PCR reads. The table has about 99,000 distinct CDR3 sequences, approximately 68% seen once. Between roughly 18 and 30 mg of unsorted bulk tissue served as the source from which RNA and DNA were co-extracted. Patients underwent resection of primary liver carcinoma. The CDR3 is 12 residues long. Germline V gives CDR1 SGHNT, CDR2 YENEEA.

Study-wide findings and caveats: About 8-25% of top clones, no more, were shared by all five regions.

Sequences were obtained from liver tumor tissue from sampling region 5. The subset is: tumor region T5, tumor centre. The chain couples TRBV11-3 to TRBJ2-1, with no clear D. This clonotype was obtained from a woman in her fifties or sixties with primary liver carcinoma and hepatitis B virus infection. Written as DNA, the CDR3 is TGTGCCAGCAGCTTAAATGCCAATAAGCAGTTCTTC. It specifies CASSLNANKQFF.